The 32 T cell receptor beta chains presented below share a single source sample, sequenced in a study of T cell responses to AZD1222 COVID-19 vaccine. Sequencing was performed with immunoSEQ multiplex PCR; in TCRdb, only in-frame clones are kept and a portion is missing. Among about 120,000 clones listed, 88% were seen once. Sequenced here: peripheral blood, sampled on day 0 of AZD1222 vaccination. The source is an adult in good health.

The chain is built from TRBV4-3 and TRBJ1-5; the D gene is possibly TRBD1 (5 bases). The V end lost 1 base, the J end lost 1 base, and 11 bases lay between the germline ends. This CDR3 region has 16 residues. The germline V gene encodes CDR1 LGHNA and CDR2 YSLEER. The DNA for the CDR3 is TGCGCCAGCAGCCAAGGCGGGTGGGGCAGCAATCAGCCCCAGCATTTT. Amino acid sequence: CASSQGGWGSNQPQHF.

This chain links TRBV5-1 with TRBJ1-1, with D possibly being TRBD1 (5 bases). CDR1 and CDR2 (germline): SGHRS, YFSETQ. The V gene lost 1 base and the J gene lost 7 bases, with 11 bases spanning the gap. The CDR3 spans 13 residues. Here the CDR3 DNA reads TGCGCCAGCAGCTTGTCAGGGATCGATGAAGCTTTCTTT. It codes for CASSLSGIDEAFF.

The chain has TRBV19 and TRBJ1-2, with D possibly TRBD1 on 5 matching bases. The CDR3 loop spans 15 amino acids. The germline CDR1 and CDR2 sequences are LNHDA and SQIVND (reference sequence). V gave up 7 bases and J gave up 6 bases, with 21 bases separating them. The CDR3, as DNA: TGTGCCAGTACCTCCCGGGACGGTGGGAGAGATGGCTACACCTTC. Its translation: CASTSRDGGRDGYTF.

The V gene is TRBV7-3, the J gene TRBJ1-2; perhaps TRBD1 as D (6 bases). Trimming removed 4 bases at V and 5 bases at J, with 23 bases between. Germline V gives CDR1 SGHTA, CDR2 FQGTGA. This CDR3 region has 17 residues. The CDR3 DNA is TGTGCCAGCAGCTCCCGGACAGAACCCGTTGAAGTGTATGGCTACACCTTC. This sequence encodes CASSSRTEPVEVYGYTF.

The rearrangement uses TRBV11-2 and TRBJ2-5, with TRBD2 matching 13 bases. The length of the CDR3 is 16 residues. Germline V lookup: CDR1 SGHAT, CDR2 FQNNGV. The V gene end was trimmed by 2 bases and the J gene end by 2 bases; junction bases not matched to a gene: 2. The CDR3 sequence: CASSLMGLAGQETQYF. The CDR3 nucleotides read TGTGCCAGCAGCTTAATGGGACTAGCGGGACAAGAGACCCAGTACTTC.

This clone was seen a single time. This sequence joins TRBV25-1 and TRBJ2-1; D not resolved. Trimming shortened V by 3 bases and J by 6 bases, and 9 bases separated the two germline ends. The germline V gene has CDR1 MGHDK and CDR2 SYGVNS. CDR3 length: 13 residues. CDR3 protein: CASSEAAANEQFF. In DNA form, the CDR3 reads TGTGCCAGCAGTGAGGCGGCTGCCAATGAGCAGTTCTTC.

The chain uses TRBV21-1 and TRBJ1-2. TRBV21-1 is noted as a pseudogene. The CDR3 consists of 12 residues. As DNA, the CDR3 is TGTGCCAGCGGGGGGGCCAGCTATGGCTACACCTTC. Protein sequence: CASGGASYGYTF.

The chain uses TRBV19 and TRBJ1-3; no clear D. The V gene lost 6 bases and the J gene lost 2 bases, with 11 bases spanning the gap. The CDR3 is 14 amino acids. Germline CDR1 and CDR2: LNHDA and SQIVND (reference sequence). DNA for the CDR3: TGTGCCAGTAGCCCAGGTCTCGCTGGAAACACCATATATTTT. Translation gives CASSPGLAGNTIYF.

The chain is built from TRBV2 and TRBJ1-5; 7 positions agree with TRBD1. The CDR3 extends over 18 amino acids. CDR1 SNHLY and CDR2 FYNNEI come from the germline V gene. Trimming removed 5 bases from V and 2 bases from J; junction bases left unmatched: 15. CDR3 nucleotide sequence: TGTGCCAGCAGTCCCCGCCTCTTCGACAGGGATCGCAATCAGCCCCAGCATTTT. This sequence encodes CASSPRLFDRDRNQPQHF.

In its sample, this clone was seen once. The V call is TRBV24-1, the J call TRBJ1-5; 11 bases align to TRBD1. V lost 3 bases and J lost 2; bases outside the gene matches: 5. Germline V gene data show CDR1 as KGHDR and CDR2 as SFDVKD. This CDR3 has 17 amino acids. As DNA, the CDR3 is TGTGCCACCAGTGATCCGGACAGGGGGCTTGGCAATCAGCCCCAGCATTTT. It encodes CATSDPDRGLGNQPQHF.

This rearrangement joins TRBV5-1 to TRBJ2-7; 14 bases map to TRBD2. V trimming: 4 bases; J trimming: 5 bases; junction bases outside the gene matches: 8. Germline CDR1 and CDR2: SGHRS and YFSETQ. CDR3 length equals 16 residues. CDR3 in amino acids: CASSTGTSGSLDEQYF. The CDR3 DNA sequence: TGCGCCAGCAGCACTGGGACTAGCGGGAGTCTCGACGAGCAGTACTTC. Drawing the rest from reference TRBV5-1 and TRBJ2-7, the complete variable domain is KAGVTQTPRYLIKTRGQQVTLSCSPISGHRSVSWYQQTPGQGLQFLFEYFSETQRNKGNFPGRFSGRQFSNSRSEMNVSTLELGDSALYLCASSTGTSGSLDEQYFGPGTRLTVT.

This sequence joins TRBV12-3 or TRBV12-4 and TRBJ1-3; 7 nucleotides match TRBD1. This CDR3 has 13 amino acids. Losses at the gene ends were 10 bases for V and 12 bases for J; bases not matched to a gene: 15. The CDR3 DNA is TGTGCCACCGGTAGGGAGGGGGCAAAAGGCATATATTTT. The encoded protein is CATGREGAKGIYF.

This clone was observed a few times. This chain joins TRBV28 and TRBJ2-7; 9 nucleotides line up with TRBD1. The CDR3 is made up of 14 amino acids. Germline V gene data show CDR1 as MDHEN and CDR2 as SYDVKM. V shed 6 bases and J 3 bases; nucleotides not matched to a gene: 6. Here the CDR3 reads CASRPGQGIYEQYF. The CDR3 DNA is TGTGCCAGCAGACCGGGACAGGGTATCTACGAGCAGTACTTC.

This chain connects TRBV2 to TRBJ1-1; D is unresolved. The CDR3 totals 13 residues. V lost 2 bases to trimming and J lost 6 bases, with 10 bases between them. Germline V gives CDR1 SNHLY, CDR2 FYNNEI. CDR3 DNA sequence: TGTGCCAGCAGTGAAAGGGTGTCCGCTGAAGCTTTCTTT. It yields the protein CASSERVSAEAFF.

V and J are TRBV7-2 and TRBJ2-5; D assignment may be TRBD1 or TRBD2 (5 bases each). CDR3 length equals 15 residues. CDR1 SGHTA and CDR2 FQGNSA come from the germline V gene. Trimming cost V 0 bases and J 5 bases, with 13 bases left between them. The CDR3 nucleotides are TGTGCCAGCAGCTTAGCGGTCCAGGGACGGGAGACCCAGTACTTC. This gives the protein CASSLAVQGRETQYF. Full variable domain (remainder filled in from reference TRBV7-2 and TRBJ2-5): GAGVSQSPSNKVTEKGKDVELRCDPISGHTALYWYRQSLGQGLEFLIYFQGNSAPDKSGLPSDRFSAERTGGSVSTLTIQRTQQEDSAVYLCASSLAVQGRETQYFGPGTRLLVL.

J is TRBJ2-5 and V is TRBV7-3, with 7 bases matching TRBD1. Losses at the gene ends were 4 bases for V and 6 bases for J; bases not matched to a gene: 5. Germline assignment: CDR1 SGHTA and CDR2 FQGTGA. The CDR3 contains 13 residues. The DNA for the CDR3 is TGTGCCAGCAGCTCGGACAGGCAACAGACCCAGTACTTC. Residues: CASSSDRQQTQYF.

The chain is built from TRBV28 and TRBJ2-5; the match to TRBD1 covers 10 bases. This CDR3 has 14 amino acids. CDR1 and CDR2 (germline): MDHEN, SYDVKM. The V segment lost 10 bases and the J segment 5 bases; nucleotides outside the gene matches: 10. The CDR3 region is CATQWETGGETQYF. CDR3 nucleotides: TGTGCCACCCAGTGGGAGACAGGGGGCGAGACCCAGTACTTC.

The chain joins TRBV5-5 to TRBJ1-1; no clear D gene. This CDR3 region has 14 residues. The germline CDR1 and CDR2 sequences are SGHKS and YYEKEE (reference sequence). V lost 5 bases and J lost 3, with 14 bases in between. In DNA, the CDR3 is TGTGCCAGCAGTTCCACTGGAAGGTACACTGAAGCTTTCTTT. It codes for CASSSTGRYTEAFF.

The chain is built from TRBV3-1 (or the pseudogene TRBV3-2) and TRBJ2-3, with D perhaps matching TRBD1 or TRBD2 (5 bases each). CDR3 length equals 16 residues. CDR1 and CDR2 from the germline V gene are LGHDT and YNNKEL (reference sequence). Trimming pared 0 bases from V and 0 bases from J, leaving 10 bases between. The CDR3 protein is CASSQDWGSSTDTQYF. The CDR3 bases are TGTGCCAGCAGCCAAGATTGGGGGTCTAGCACAGATACGCAGTATTTT.

This chain uses TRBV27 with TRBJ2-2, with 9 bases lining up with TRBD2. The CDR3 runs to 18 residues. The J segment lost 0 bases and the V segment lost 2 bases, leaving 7 bases of the junction unmatched. Germline V gene lookup returns CDR1 MNHEY and CDR2 SMNVEV (reference sequence). CDR3 sequence: CASSLLGGRVANTGELFF. The CDR3 DNA follows: TGTGCCAGCAGTTTACTCGGCGGGAGGGTGGCGAACACCGGGGAGCTGTTTTTT.

V and J are TRBV18 and TRBJ1-1; tentative D call: TRBD1 (5 bases). CDR3 size: 15 residues. Looked up from germline, CDR1 is KGHSH and CDR2 is LQKENI. V was pared by 6 bases and J by 1 base, with 15 bases between. CDR3 residues: CASSPTAGRNTEAFF. For the CDR3, the DNA is TGTGCCAGCTCCCCGACGGCAGGGAGGAACACTGAAGCTTTCTTT.

V usage is TRBV5-6 and J usage is TRBJ2-4; D is uncertain. Trimming shortened V by 2 bases and J by 0 bases, and 6 bases separated the two germline ends. The germline gives CDR1 SGHDT, CDR2 YYEEEE. The CDR3 is 14 residues long. The CDR3 here is CASSFGLAKNIQYF. CDR3 DNA: TGTGCCAGCAGCTTCGGCCTAGCCAAAAACATTCAGTACTTC.

V usage is TRBV7-9 and J usage is TRBJ2-7; D call uncertain. V was pared by 5 bases and J by 3 bases, with 11 bases between. This CDR3 is 13 amino acids long. Germline CDR1 is SEHNR and CDR2 is FQNEAQ (reference sequence). The CDR3 spells CASSPPADYEQYF. The DNA of the CDR3 is TGTGCCAGCAGCCCACCAGCCGACTACGAGCAGTACTTC.

The V and J genes are TRBV4-1 and TRBJ2-2; D gene uncertain. V gave up 0 bases and J gave up 0 bases, with 8 bases separating them. CDR3 length equals 16 residues. Germline V gene sequence: CDR1 MGHRA, CDR2 YSYEKL. CDR3 bases: TGCGCCAGCAGCCAAGAGCCCACACCGAACACCGGGGAGCTGTTTTTT. Its protein product is CASSQEPTPNTGELFF.

The chain carries TRBV3-1 (or the pseudogene TRBV3-2) and TRBJ2-7; D possibly uses TRBD1 or TRBD2 (5 bases each). Trimming removed 4 bases at V and 6 bases at J, with 25 bases between. CDR3 size: 17 residues. Germline CDR1 and CDR2: LGHDT and YNNKEL (reference sequence). Here the CDR3 DNA reads TGTGCCAGCAGCCCCCCATTCACGGGACCAAGAGCCCGCGAGCAGTACTTC. Translation gives CASSPPFTGPRAREQYF.

The J gene is TRBJ1-2, the V gene TRBV6-5; D gene uncertain. Looked up from germline, CDR1 is MNHEY and CDR2 is SVGAGI. The CDR3 loop spans 13 amino acids. V was clipped by 2 bases and J by 4 bases, with 8 bases between them. The CDR3 nucleotides are TGTGCCAGCAGTTACGACACCACCTATGGCTACACCTTC. Translating it yields CASSYDTTYGYTF.

The CDR3 nucleotides read TGCGCCAGCAGCCAAACCGGCCAGATTTACGAGCAGTACTTC. Translation: CASSQTGQIYEQYF. V usage is TRBV4-1 and J usage is TRBJ2-7; no reliable D call. V shed 2 bases and J shed 4 bases, with 12 bases lying between them. Per the germline V gene, CDR1 is MGHRA and CDR2 is YSYEKL. This CDR3 is built from 14 residues.

This clone has just one count. V usage is TRBV6-5 and J usage is TRBJ1-1; TRBD1 aligns across 9 bases. Germline V CDR1 and CDR2: MNHEY, SVGAGI. The ends lost 6 bases at V and 4 bases at J; junction bases unmatched: 9. There are 15 residues in the CDR3. The CDR3 sequence is CASRVDRGPGTEAFF. CDR3 nucleotides: TGTGCCAGCAGGGTGGACAGGGGCCCAGGCACTGAAGCTTTCTTT.

V usage is TRBV30 and J usage is TRBJ1-2; 7 nucleotides match TRBD1. The V gene's germline CDR1 is GTSNPN and CDR2 SVGIG (reference sequence). Trimming cost V 4 bases and J 4 bases; bases outside gene matches: 12. There are 15 residues in the CDR3. CDR3 DNA: TGTGCCTGGAATGCCCCCCTGACAGGGAGCTATGGCTACACCTTC. Encoded protein: CAWNAPLTGSYGYTF. Looking up the rest from reference TRBV30 and TRBJ1-2 gives the full variable domain: SQTIHQWPATLVQPVGSPLSLECTVEGTSNPNLYWYRQAAGRGLQLLFYSVGIGQISSEVPQNLSASRPQDRQFILSSKKLLLSDSGFYLCAWNAPLTGSYGYTFGSGTRLTVV.

The chain's CDR3 is CASSSRGGTGINEQFF. The CDR3 DNA is TGTGCCAGCAGCTCCCGGGGCGGGACAGGGATAAATGAGCAGTTCTTC. V and J are TRBV11-3 and TRBJ2-1, with TRBD1 identical over 9 bases. V lost 4 bases and J lost 7; bases outside the gene matches: 11. Germline assignment: CDR1 SGHNT and CDR2 YENEEA. The CDR3 extends over 16 amino acids. Full variable domain (remainder filled in from reference TRBV11-3 and TRBJ2-1): EAGVVQSPRYKIIEKKQPVAFWCNPISGHNTLYWYLQNLGQGPELLIRYENEEAVDDSQLPKDRFSAERLKGVDSTLKIQPAELGDSAVYLCASSSRGGTGINEQFFGPGTRLTVL.

The chain combines TRBV19 with TRBJ2-3; 8 bases align to TRBD1. V was pared by 8 bases and J by 0 bases, with 4 bases of the junction left unmatched. CDR1 is LNHDA and CDR2 is SQIVND in the germline V gene (reference sequence). The CDR3 is 14 amino acids. CDR3: CASERTGSTDTQYF. Here the CDR3 DNA reads TGTGCCAGTGAAAGGACAGGGAGCACAGATACGCAGTATTTT.

The count of this clone is one. The rearrangement joins TRBV5-6 to TRBJ1-5; 11 nucleotides line up with TRBD1. After removal of 3 bases from V and 0 bases from J, the junction contained 5 bases not matched to a gene. Germline V gene sequence: CDR1 SGHDT, CDR2 YYEEEE. This CDR3 spans 17 amino acids. CDR3 nucleotide sequence: TGTGCCAGCAGCTGGGGACAGGGGGGATATAGCAATCAGCCCCAGCATTTT. It is translated as CASSWGQGGYSNQPQHF.